The 5 T cell receptor beta chains presented below share a single source sample, sequenced in a study of cytomegalovirus exposure and HLA in healthy donors. Use of 60 Vbeta and 13 Jbeta primers characterized the PCR. Sequenced by immunoSEQ multiplex PCR; TCRdb stores in-frame clones only, minus some. This sample carries roughly 140,000 clones, about 80% of them seen once, and the ten largest clones take 2% to 2.5%. The source material was PBMCs. These receptors were obtained from a man aged 25 to 40 in good health and CMV-seronegative.

To note about this clone: The junction does not match germline at one end; this may be a read error. The rearrangement joins TRBV19 to TRBJ1-2; tentative D call: TRBD1 (5 bases). CDR1 and CDR2 from the germline V gene are LNHDA and SQIVND (reference sequence). The CDR3 loop spans 13 amino acids. The CDR3 DNA is TGTGCCAGCGGGGGGGACGGACCCTATGGCTACCCCTTC. Translation: CASGGDGPYGYPF.

Written as DNA, the CDR3 is TGTGCCACTAGACAGGGTACTAATGAAAAACTGTTTTTT. Translation gives CATRQGTNEKLFF. V usage is TRBV10-3 and J usage is TRBJ1-4, with 7 bases that match TRBD1. The CDR3 totals 13 residues. V lost 10 bases to trimming and J lost 2 bases; unmatched junction nucleotides: 4. CDR1 is ENHRY, CDR2 SYGVKD, per germline.

In DNA, the CDR3 is TGCGCCAGCAGCTATACAACAGGGGGCGAATGGGCAGATACGCAGTATTTT. It codes for CASSYTTGGEWADTQYF. The J gene is TRBJ2-3, the V gene TRBV5-1; 9 nucleotides match TRBD1. Germline lookup yields CDR1 SGHRS and CDR2 YFSETQ. The CDR3 spans 17 residues. Trimming at V came to 3 bases and at J to 4 bases, leaving 12 bases not matched to a gene.

This chain connects TRBV6-1 to TRBJ2-7, with 9 nucleotides matching TRBD2. Germline trimming cut 5 bases from V and 2 bases from J; bases unmatched to any gene: 7. This CDR3 spans 15 amino acids. Germline V gene data show CDR1 as MNHNS and CDR2 as SASEGT. CDR3 sequence (DNA): TGTGCCAGCAGTTCACAAGCGGGAGGCCCCTACGAGCAGTACTTC. Its translation: CASSSQAGGPYEQYF.

The V and J genes are TRBV18 and TRBJ2-6; no reliable D call. The germline V and J ends were trimmed by 3 bases and 0 bases, with 6 bases remaining between them. The CDR3 spans 15 residues. Germline V gene data show CDR1 as KGHSH and CDR2 as LQKENI. The CDR3, as DNA: TGTGCCAGCTCACCGGAGACCTCTGGGGCCAACGTCCTGACTTTC. It specifies CASSPETSGANVLTF.